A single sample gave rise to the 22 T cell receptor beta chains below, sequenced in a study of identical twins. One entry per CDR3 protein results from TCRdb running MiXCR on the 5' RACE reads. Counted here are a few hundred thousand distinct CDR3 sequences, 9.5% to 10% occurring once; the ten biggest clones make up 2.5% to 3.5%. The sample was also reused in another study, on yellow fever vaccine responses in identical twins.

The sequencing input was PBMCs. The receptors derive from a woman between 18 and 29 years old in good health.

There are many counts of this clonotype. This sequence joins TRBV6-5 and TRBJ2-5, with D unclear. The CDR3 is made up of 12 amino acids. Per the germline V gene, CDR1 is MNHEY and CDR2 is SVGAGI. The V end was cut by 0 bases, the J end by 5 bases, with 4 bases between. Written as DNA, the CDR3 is TGTGCCAGCAGTTACTCAGGGGAGACCCAGTACTTC. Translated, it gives CASSYSGETQYF.

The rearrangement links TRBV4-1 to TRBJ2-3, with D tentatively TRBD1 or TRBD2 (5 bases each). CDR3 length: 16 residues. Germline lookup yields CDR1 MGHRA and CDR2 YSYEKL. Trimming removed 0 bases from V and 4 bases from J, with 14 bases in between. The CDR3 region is CASSQDLGVGADTQYF. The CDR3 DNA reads TGCGCCAGCAGCCAAGATCTCGGTGTGGGGGCAGATACGCAGTATTTT.

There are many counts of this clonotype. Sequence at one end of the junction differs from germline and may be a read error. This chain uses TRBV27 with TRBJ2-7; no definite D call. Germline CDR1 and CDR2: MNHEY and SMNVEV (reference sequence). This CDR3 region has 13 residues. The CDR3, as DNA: TGTGCCAGCGGTTTTGGTCCCTCCTACGAGCAGTACTTC. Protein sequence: CASGFGPSYEQYF.

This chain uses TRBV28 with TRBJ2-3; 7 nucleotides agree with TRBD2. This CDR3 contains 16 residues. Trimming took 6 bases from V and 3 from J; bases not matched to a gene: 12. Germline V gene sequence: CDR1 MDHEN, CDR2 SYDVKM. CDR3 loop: CASSLLAGRDTDTQYF. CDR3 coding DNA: TGTGCCAGCAGCTTGCTGGCGGGGAGGGATACAGATACGCAGTATTTT.

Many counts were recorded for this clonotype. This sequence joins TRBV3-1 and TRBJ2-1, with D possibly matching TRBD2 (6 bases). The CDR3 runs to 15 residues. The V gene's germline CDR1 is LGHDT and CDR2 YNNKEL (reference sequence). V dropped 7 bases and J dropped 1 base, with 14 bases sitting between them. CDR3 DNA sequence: TGTGCCAGCACCGACGGGGGAAGGTCCTACAATGAGCAGTTCTTC. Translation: CASTDGGRSYNEQFF.

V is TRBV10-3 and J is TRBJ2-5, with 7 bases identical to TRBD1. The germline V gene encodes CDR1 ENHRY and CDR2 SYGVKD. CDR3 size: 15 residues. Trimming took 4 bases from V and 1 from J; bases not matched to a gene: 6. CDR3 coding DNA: TGTGCCATCAGTGCACAGGGGTCATCCCAAGAGACCCAGTACTTC. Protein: CAISAQGSSQETQYF.

The CDR3 DNA reads as TGTGCCACCAGCTTCGGGGCCCGAGACAGGGAGGAGACCCAGTACTTC. It encodes CATSFGARDREETQYF. This sequence joins TRBV15 and TRBJ2-5; 7 nucleotides agree with TRBD1. Unmatched junction bases numbered 14, after V lost 5 bases and J lost 5 bases. The CDR3 loop spans 16 amino acids. Germline V gives CDR1 LNHNV, CDR2 YYDKDF (reference sequence).

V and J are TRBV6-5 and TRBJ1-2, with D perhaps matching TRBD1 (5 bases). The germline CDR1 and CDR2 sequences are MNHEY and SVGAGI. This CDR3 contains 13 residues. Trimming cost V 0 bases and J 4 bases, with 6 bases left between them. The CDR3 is CASSYSGRYGYTF. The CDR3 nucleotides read TGTGCCAGCAGTTACTCGGGACGCTATGGCTACACCTTC.

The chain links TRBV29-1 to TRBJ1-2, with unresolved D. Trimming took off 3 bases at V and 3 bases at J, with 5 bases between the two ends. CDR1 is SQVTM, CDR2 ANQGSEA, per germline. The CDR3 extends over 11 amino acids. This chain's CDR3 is CSVDTYYGYTF. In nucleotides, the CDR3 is TGCAGCGTTGACACCTACTATGGCTACACCTTC.

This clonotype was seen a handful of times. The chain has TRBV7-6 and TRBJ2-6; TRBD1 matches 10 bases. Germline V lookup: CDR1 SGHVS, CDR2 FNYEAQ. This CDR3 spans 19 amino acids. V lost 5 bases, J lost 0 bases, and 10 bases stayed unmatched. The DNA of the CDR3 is TGTGCCAGCAGCCCATTGACAGGGGGCCTATCCTCTGGGGCCAACGTCCTGACTTTC. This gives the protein CASSPLTGGLSSGANVLTF.

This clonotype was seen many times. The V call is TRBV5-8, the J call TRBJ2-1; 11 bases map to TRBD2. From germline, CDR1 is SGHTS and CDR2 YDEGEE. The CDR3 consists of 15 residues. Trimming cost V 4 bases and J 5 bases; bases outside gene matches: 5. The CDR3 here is CASSEGTSGDNEQFF. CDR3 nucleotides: TGTGCCAGCAGCGAGGGGACTAGCGGAGACAATGAGCAGTTCTTC.

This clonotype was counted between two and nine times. This CDR3 reads CASSPRPSLASYEQYF. CDR3 nucleotides: TGTGCCAGTAGTCCTCGCCCATCACTAGCGTCCTACGAGCAGTACTTC. V and J are TRBV19 and TRBJ2-7, with 7 bases fitting TRBD2. The CDR3 has 16 amino acids. CDR1 is LNHDA and CDR2 is SQIVND in the germline V gene (reference sequence). V trimming: 5 bases; J trimming: 1 base; junction bases outside the gene matches: 11.

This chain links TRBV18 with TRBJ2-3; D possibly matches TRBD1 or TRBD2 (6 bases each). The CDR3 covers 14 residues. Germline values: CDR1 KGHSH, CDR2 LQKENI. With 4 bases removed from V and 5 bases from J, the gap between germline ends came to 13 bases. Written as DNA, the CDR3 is TGTGCCAGCTCACGCCCGGAGGGGGGAGATACGCAGTATTTT. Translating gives CASSRPEGGDTQYF.

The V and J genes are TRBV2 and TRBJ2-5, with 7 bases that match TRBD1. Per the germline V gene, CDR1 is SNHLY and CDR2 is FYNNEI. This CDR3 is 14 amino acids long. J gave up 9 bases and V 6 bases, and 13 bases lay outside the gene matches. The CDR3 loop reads CASRGTTATGAQYF. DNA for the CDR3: TGTGCCAGCAGGGGGACAACGGCCACAGGGGCCCAGTACTTC.

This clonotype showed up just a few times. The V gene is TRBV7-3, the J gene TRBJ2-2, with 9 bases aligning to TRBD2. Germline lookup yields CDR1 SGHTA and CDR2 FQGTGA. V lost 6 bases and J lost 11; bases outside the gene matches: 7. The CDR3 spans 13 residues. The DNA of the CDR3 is TGTGCCAGCAGGCTAGCGGGGACGTTAGAGCTGTTTTTT. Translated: CASRLAGTLELFF.

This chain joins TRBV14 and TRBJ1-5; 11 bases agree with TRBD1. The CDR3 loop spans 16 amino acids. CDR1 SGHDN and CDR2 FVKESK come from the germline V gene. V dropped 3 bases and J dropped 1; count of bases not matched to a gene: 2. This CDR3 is CASSQRDRGSNQPQHF. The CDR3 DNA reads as TGTGCCAGCAGCCAGAGGGACAGGGGGAGCAATCAGCCCCAGCATTTT.

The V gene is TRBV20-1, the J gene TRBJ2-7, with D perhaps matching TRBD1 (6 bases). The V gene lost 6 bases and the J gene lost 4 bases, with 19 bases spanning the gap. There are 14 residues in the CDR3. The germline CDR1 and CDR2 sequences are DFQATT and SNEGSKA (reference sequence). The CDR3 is CSATPGTRLYEQYF. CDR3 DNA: TGCAGTGCGACTCCCGGGACAAGATTGTACGAGCAGTACTTC.

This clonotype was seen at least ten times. CDR3 protein: CASSNLQTKLNTGELFF. The CDR3 nucleotides are TGTGCCAGCAGTAACCTTCAAACTAAACTCAACACCGGGGAGCTGTTTTTT. The rearrangement uses TRBV12-3 or TRBV12-4 and TRBJ2-2; D call uncertain. V dropped 5 bases and J dropped 2 bases, with 18 bases sitting between them. The length of the CDR3 is 17 residues.

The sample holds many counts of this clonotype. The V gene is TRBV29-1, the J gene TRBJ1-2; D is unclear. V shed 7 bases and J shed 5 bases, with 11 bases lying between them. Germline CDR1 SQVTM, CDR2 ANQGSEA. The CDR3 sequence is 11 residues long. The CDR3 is CSAGTAYGYTF. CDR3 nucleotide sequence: TGCAGCGCCGGAACGGCTTATGGCTACACCTTC.

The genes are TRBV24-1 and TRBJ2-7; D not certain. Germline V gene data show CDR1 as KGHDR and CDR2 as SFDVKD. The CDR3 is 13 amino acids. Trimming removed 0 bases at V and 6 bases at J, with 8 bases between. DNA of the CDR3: TGTGCCACCAGTGATTTGGACGTTTCCGAGCAGTACTTC. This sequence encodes CATSDLDVSEQYF.

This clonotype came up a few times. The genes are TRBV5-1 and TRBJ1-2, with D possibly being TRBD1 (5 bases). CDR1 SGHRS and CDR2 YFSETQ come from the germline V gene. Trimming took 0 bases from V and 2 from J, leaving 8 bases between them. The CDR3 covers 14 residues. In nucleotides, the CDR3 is TGCGCCAGCAGCTTGGCCAAGGGGAACTATGGCTACACCTTC. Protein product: CASSLAKGNYGYTF.

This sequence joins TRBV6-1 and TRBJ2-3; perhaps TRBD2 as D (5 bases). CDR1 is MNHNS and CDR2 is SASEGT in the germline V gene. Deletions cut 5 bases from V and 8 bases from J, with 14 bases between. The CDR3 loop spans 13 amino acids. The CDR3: CASSTSWGATQYF. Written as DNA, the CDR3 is TGTGCCAGCAGTACATCCTGGGGAGCTACGCAGTATTTT.